This T cell receptor beta chain came from a study of early T cells in non-severe SARS-CoV-2 infection. The overall study: Bulk RNA isolated from unsorted whole blood underwent sequencing; chains were not paired.

Overall study results and limits: VDJdb matching skewed toward anti-spike CD8 responses, missing private and CD4 specificities.

As to this clonotype: Its specificity is unknown.

Unique molecular identifiers were added to individual cDNA molecules. From the 5' RACE reads, TCRdb called clonotypes with MiXCR, one entry per CDR3 protein. The table records some 16,000 distinct CDR3 sequences, about 5% of them present only once. V gave up 0 bases and J gave up 2 bases, with 6 bases separating them. This CDR3 has 14 amino acids. Germline loops: CDR1 LNHDA, CDR2 SQIVND (reference sequence). The sequencing sample was made of whole blood. The source of this sequence is an adult who was a healthcare worker with PCR-confirmed SARS-CoV-2 infection or an uninfected control (not recorded which). This chain uses TRBV19 with TRBJ2-3, with D unclear. CDR3 residues: CASSIDRSTDTQYF. DNA of the CDR3: TGTGCCAGTAGTATAGACAGATCCACAGATACGCAGTATTTT.